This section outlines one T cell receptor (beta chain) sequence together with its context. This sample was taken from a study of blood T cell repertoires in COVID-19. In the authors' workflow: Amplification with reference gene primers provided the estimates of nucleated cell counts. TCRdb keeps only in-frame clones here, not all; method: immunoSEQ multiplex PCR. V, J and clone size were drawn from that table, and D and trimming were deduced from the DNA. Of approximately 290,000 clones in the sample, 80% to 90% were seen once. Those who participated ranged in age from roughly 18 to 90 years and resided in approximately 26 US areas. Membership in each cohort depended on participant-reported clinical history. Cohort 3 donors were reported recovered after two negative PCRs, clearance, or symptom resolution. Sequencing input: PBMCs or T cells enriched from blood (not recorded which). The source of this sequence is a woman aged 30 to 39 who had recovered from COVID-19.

In DNA, the CDR3 is TGTGCCAGTAGTTACCAGGGTCACATTCAGTACTTC. This gives the protein CASSYQGHIQYF. The gene calls are TRBV19 and TRBJ2-4, with D maybe TRBD1 (5 bases). Trimming removed 5 bases at V and 8 bases at J, with 10 bases between. Germline V CDR1 and CDR2: LNHDA, SQIVND (reference sequence). The CDR3 consists of 12 residues.